This TCR beta chain was obtained from a study of memory CD4+ T cells and cytomegalovirus serostatus. Sequencing was performed with immunoSEQ multiplex PCR; in TCRdb, only in-frame clones are kept and a portion is missing. Of 50,000 to 70,000 clones listed, around 79% are singletons. Germline values: CDR1 LNHDA, CDR2 SQIVND (reference sequence). V lost 9 bases to trimming and J lost 0 bases, with 15 bases between them. The CDR3 is 14 amino acids. The sort gate was single viable CD3+CD4+CD8-CD45RO+ cells for memory CD4+ T cells. The sequence was obtained from an adult in good health and CMV-seropositive. Sequencing input: memory CD4+ T cells from blood. V gene TRBV19 combines with J gene TRBJ2-7; TRBD2 is a possible D gene (6 bases). CDR3 sequence reads: CASSEAGNSYEQYF. The CDR3 DNA reads as TGTGCCAGCTCCGAAGCGGGTAACTCCTACGAGCAGTACTTC.